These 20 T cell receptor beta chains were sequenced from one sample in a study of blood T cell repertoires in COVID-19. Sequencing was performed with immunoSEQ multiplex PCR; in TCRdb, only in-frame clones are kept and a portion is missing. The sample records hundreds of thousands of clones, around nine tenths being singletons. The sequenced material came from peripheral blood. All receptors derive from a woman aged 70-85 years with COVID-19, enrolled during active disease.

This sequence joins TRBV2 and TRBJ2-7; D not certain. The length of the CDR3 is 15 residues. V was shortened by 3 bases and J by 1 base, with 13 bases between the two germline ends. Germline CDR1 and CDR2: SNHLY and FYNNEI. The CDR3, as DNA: TGTGCCAGCAGTGAGGGCCGAGCAGAGTCCTACGAGCAGTACTTC. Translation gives CASSEGRAESYEQYF.

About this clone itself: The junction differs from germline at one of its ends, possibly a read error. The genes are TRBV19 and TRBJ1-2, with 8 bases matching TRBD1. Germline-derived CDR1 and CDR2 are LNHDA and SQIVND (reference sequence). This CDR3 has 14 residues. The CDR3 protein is CASSIRPDRALSDF. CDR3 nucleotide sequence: TGTGCCAGTAGTATACGTCCGGACAGGGCCCTGTCGGACTTC.

The CDR3 nucleotides read TGCGCCAGCAGCCAAGGTTGGGGACAGGGGGTTTATGAGCAGTACTTC. Its protein is CASSQGWGQGVYEQYF. This chain links TRBV4-3 with TRBJ2-7; 11 nucleotides align to TRBD1. Germline V gene sequence: CDR1 LGHNA, CDR2 YSLEER. This CDR3 region has 16 residues. J lost 7 bases, V lost 1 base, and 9 bases had no gene match.

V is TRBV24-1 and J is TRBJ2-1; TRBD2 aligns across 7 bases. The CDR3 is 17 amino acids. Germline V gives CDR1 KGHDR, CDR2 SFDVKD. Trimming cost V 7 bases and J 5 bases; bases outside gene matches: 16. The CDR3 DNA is TGTGCCACCAGCGGACCCTCTTCCGGGACTAACAACAATGAGCAGTTCTTC. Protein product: CATSGPSSGTNNNEQFF.

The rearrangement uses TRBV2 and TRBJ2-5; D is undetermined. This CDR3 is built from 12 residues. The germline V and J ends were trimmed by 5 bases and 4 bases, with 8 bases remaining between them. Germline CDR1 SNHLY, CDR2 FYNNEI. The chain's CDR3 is CASSSYGETQYF. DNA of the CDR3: TGTGCCAGCAGTTCGTACGGAGAGACCCAGTACTTC.

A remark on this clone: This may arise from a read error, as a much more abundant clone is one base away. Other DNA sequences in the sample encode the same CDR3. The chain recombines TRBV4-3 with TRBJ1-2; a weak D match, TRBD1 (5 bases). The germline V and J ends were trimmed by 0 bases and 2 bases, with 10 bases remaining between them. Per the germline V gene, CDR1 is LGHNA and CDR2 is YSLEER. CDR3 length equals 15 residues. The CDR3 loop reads CASSQDRGGNYGYTF. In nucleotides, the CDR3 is TGCGCCAGCAGCCAAGATCGGGGGGGGAACTATGGCTACACCTTC.

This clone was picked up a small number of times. The CDR3 bases are TGTGCCAGCTCGTTACAGGGATCTGAAGCTTTCTTT. Its protein is CASSLQGSEAFF. The chain recombines TRBV18 with TRBJ1-1, with D tentatively TRBD1 (6 bases). Looked up from germline, CDR1 is KGHSH and CDR2 is LQKENI. Trimming shortened V by 6 bases and J by 6 bases, and 11 bases separated the two germline ends. This CDR3 has 12 amino acids.

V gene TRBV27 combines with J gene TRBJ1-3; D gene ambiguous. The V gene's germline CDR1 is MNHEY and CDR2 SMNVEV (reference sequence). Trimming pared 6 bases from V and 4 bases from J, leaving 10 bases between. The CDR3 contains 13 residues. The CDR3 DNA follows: TGTGCCAGCAGCACAGTGGCAGGAAACACCATATATTTT. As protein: CASSTVAGNTIYF.

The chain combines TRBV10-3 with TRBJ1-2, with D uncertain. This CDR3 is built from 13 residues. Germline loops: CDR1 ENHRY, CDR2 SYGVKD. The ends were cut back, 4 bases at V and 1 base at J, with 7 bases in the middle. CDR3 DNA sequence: TGTGCCATCAGTGGGCAGGATAACTATGGCTACACCTTC. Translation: CAISGQDNYGYTF.

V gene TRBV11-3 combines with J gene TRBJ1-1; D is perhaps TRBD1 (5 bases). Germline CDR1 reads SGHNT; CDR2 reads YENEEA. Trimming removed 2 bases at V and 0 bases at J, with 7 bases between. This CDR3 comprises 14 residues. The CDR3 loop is CASSLRGLNTEAFF. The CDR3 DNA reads TGTGCCAGCAGCTTAAGGGGCTTGAACACTGAAGCTTTCTTT.

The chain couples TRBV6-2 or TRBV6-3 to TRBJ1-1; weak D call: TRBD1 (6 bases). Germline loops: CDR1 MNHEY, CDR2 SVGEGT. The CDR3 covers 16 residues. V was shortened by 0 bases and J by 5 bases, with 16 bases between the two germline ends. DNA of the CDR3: TGTGCCAGCAGTTACTCGGGGGGGGGCTCGGGAACTGAAGCTTTCTTT. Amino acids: CASSYSGGGSGTEAFF.

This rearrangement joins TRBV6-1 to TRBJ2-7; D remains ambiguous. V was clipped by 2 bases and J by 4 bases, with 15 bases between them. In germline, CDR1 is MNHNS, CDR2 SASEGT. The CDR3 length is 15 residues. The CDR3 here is CASSENRWLTYEQYF. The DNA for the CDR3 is TGTGCCAGCAGTGAAAATCGTTGGCTGACATACGAGCAGTACTTC.

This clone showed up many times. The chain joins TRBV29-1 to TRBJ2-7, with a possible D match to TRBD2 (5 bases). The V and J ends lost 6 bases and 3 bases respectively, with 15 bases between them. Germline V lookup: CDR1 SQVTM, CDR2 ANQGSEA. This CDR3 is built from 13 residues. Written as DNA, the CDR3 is TGCAGCGTCCTGGAGGACCGGGGCTACGAGCAGTACTTC. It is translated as CSVLEDRGYEQYF.

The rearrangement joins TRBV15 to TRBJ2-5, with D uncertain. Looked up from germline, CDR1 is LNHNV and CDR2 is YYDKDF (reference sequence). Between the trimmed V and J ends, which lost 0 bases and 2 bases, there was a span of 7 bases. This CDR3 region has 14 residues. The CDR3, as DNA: TGTGCCACCAGCAGAGATAACTCGCAAGAGACCCAGTACTTC. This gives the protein CATSRDNSQETQYF. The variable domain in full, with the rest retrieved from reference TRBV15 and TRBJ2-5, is DAMVIQNPRYQVTQFGKPVTLSCSQTLNHNVMYWYQQKSSQAPKLLFHYYDKDFNNEADTPDNFQSRRPNTSFCFLDIRSPGLGDTAMYLCATSRDNSQETQYFGPGTRLLVL.

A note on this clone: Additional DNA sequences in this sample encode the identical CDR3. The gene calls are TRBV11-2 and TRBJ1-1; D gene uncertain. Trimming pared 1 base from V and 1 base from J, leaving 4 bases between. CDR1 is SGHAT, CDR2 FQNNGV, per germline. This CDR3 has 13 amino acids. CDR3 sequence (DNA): TGTGCCAGCAGCTTAGTGCGGAACACTGAAGCTTTCTTT. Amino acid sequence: CASSLVRNTEAFF. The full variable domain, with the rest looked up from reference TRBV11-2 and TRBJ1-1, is EAGVAQSPRYKIIEKRQSVAFWCNPISGHATLYWYQQILGQGPKLLIQFQNNGVVDDSQLPKDRFSAERLKGVDSTLKIQPAKLEDSAVYLCASSLVRNTEAFFGQGTRLTVV.

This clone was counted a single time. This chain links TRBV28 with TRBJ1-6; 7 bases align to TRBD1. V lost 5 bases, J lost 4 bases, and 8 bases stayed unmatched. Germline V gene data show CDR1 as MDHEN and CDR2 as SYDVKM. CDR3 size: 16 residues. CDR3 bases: TGTGCCAGCAGTATACGACCGGGACAGTATAATTCACCCCTCCACTTT. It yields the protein CASSIRPGQYNSPLHF.

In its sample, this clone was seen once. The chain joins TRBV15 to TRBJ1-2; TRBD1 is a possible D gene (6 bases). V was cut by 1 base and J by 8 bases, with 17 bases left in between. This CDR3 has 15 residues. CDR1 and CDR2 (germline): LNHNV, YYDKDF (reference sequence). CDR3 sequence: CATSRGGVRGDGYTF. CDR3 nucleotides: TGTGCCACCAGCAGAGGAGGCGTCAGGGGTGACGGCTACACCTTC.

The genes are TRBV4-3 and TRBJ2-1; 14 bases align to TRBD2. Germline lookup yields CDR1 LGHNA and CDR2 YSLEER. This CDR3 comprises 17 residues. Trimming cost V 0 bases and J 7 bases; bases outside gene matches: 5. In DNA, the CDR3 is TGCGCCAGCAGCCAAGATTTGACTAGCGGGGGGGCGAATGAGCAGTTCTTC. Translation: CASSQDLTSGGANEQFF.

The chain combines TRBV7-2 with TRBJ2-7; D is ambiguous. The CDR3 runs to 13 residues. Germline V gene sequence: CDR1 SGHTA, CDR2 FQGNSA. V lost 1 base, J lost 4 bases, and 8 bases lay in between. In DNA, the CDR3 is TGTGCCAGCAGCTTAGGGCCAAAGTACGAGCAGTACTTC. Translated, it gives CASSLGPKYEQYF.

The CDR3 sequence: CASSSITGGPGQPQHF. The DNA of the CDR3 is TGTGCCAGCAGCTCAATTACAGGGGGCCCCGGTCAGCCCCAGCATTTT. The chain couples TRBV7-8 to TRBJ1-5; 9 bases map to TRBD1. Looked up from germline, CDR1 is SGHVS and CDR2 is FQNEAQ. The length of the CDR3 is 16 residues. Trimming at V came to 4 bases and at J to 6 bases, leaving 10 bases not matched to a gene.